This TCR beta chain was recovered during a study of Graves' ophthalmopathy and Graves' hyperthyroidism. Study background: At the time of initial diagnosis and before any treatment, peripheral blood was collected.

Someone took the PBMCs out of 10 ml of fresh peripheral blood. Amplification from RNA transcripts yielded the TCR beta CDR3 regions. HTBI primers served in a first-round RT-PCR, which a second-round multiplex PCR followed. TCRdb reanalysed the multiplex PCR reads using MiXCR and keeps one entry per CDR3 protein. The table lists about 620,000 distinct CDR3 sequences, 20% to 25% of them singletons, with approximately 6.9% in the top ten. Details on this clonotype: The antigen is undetermined.

General observations from the study: Most expanded thyroid clonotypes above 0.001 frequency also appeared in blood. Progression of ophthalmopathy was predicted by the model with around 70% sensitivity and around 72% specificity.

CDR1 is SGHTA, CDR2 FQGTGA, per germline. V gave up 5 bases and J gave up 7 bases; unmatched junction bases: 10. CDR3 length: 14 amino acids. This chain joins TRBV7-3 and TRBJ1-1; 7 nucleotides align to TRBD1. Sequenced: peripheral blood. The TCR was taken from a young woman with stable Graves' hyperthyroidism. Some clones in this sample may be carry-over from other donors' samples. CDR3 sequence reads: CASSPGGGPIEAFF. The CDR3 DNA is TGTGCCAGCAGCCCAGGGGGGGGCCCCATTGAAGCTTTCTTT.